The source of this T cell receptor (beta chain) is a study of blood T cell repertoires in COVID-19. About the study: Acute and convalescent COVID-19 samples came from the United States, Italy and Spain. PBMCs, B-cell-depleted T cells, or T cells were the source of the cDNA or gDNA that made up the material.

The V segment lost 4 bases and the J segment 5 bases; nucleotides outside the gene matches: 7. The germline CDR1 and CDR2 sequences are LNHDA and SQIVND (reference sequence). The CDR3 loop spans 15 amino acids. TCRdb's table, derived via immunoSEQ multiplex PCR, lists solely in-frame clones and lacks some. The sample lists over 95,000 clones; approximately 84% were seen once. The source is a woman aged 60-75 years with acute or convalescent COVID-19. V and J are TRBV19 and TRBJ2-5, with 10 bases identical to TRBD1. The sample comprised peripheral blood. DNA of the CDR3: TGTGCCAGTAGTAGACAGGGGGCGAAGTTTGAGACCCAGTACTTC. Protein product: CASSRQGAKFETQYF.